The TCR beta chain under discussion was sequenced for a study of cytomegalovirus exposure and HLA in healthy donors. Measured with immunoSEQ multiplex PCR; TCRdb has only the in-frame clones, and not every one. The data hold 200,000 to 300,000 clones, with 90% observed a single time. The sequence came from a woman aged 25 to 39 in good health and CMV-seronegative. Sequencing input: PBMCs.

CDR3 in DNA: TGTGCCAGCATGTTGGTTCTTCCCGGAACCGGGGAGCTGTTTTTT. Translation gives CASMLVLPGTGELFF. The chain uses TRBV28 and TRBJ2-2; D gene unclear. The CDR3 has 15 residues. Germline V gene data show CDR1 as MDHEN and CDR2 as SYDVKM. Trimming cost V 7 bases and J 5 bases, with 17 bases left between them.